One and the same sample provided the 30 T cell receptor beta chains below, sequenced in a study of blood T cells in healthy people across ages. PCR was performed a second time for roughly 7 to 11 cycles using a sample-barcoded 5' primer and a J-beta primer mix. TCRdb reanalysed the 5' RACE reads using MiXCR and keeps one entry per CDR3 protein. The repertoire holds 650,000 to 1,000,000 distinct CDR3 sequences, 36% seen once, with about an eighth in the top ten. Sequenced input: blood. These receptors all stem from a man aged 18 to 29 in good health.

In this sample, this clonotype turned up once. This chain connects TRBV10-3 to TRBJ2-3; D is tentatively TRBD1 or TRBD2 (5 bases each). The CDR3 totals 16 residues. Deletions cut 0 bases from V and 6 bases from J, with 16 bases between. Germline V gene data show CDR1 as ENHRY and CDR2 as SYGVKD. The CDR3 protein is CAISESNAPGADTQYF. The CDR3, as DNA: TGTGCCATCAGTGAGTCGAATGCTCCCGGGGCTGATACGCAGTATTTT.

The J gene is TRBJ1-2, the V gene TRBV7-9, with no clear D. CDR3 length: 13 residues. Germline CDR1 is SEHNR and CDR2 is FQNEAQ (reference sequence). Trimming pared 5 bases from V and 6 bases from J, leaving 13 bases between. The CDR3 nucleotides read TGTGCCAGCAGCAACTGGAGGGATGATGGCTACACCTTC. Protein sequence: CASSNWRDDGYTF.

V gene TRBV5-1 combines with J gene TRBJ2-3; 11 bases align to TRBD2. Germline loops: CDR1 SGHRS, CDR2 YFSETQ. This CDR3 contains 18 residues. Trimming took 4 bases from V and 2 from J; bases not matched to a gene: 12. The CDR3 sequence is CASSPTPSGGTYTDTQYF. The CDR3 coding sequence is TGCGCCAGCAGCCCCACCCCTAGCGGGGGGACCTACACAGATACGCAGTATTTT.

In this sample, this clonotype turned up a few times. V is TRBV20-1 and J is TRBJ1-5; D is perhaps TRBD1 (5 bases). The length of the CDR3 is 13 residues. Germline assignment: CDR1 DFQATT and CDR2 SNEGSKA (reference sequence). V was trimmed by 6 bases and J by 6 bases, leaving 15 bases between them. Written as DNA, the CDR3 is TGCAGTGCCACCTACGGGGGAAGTCAGCCCCAGCATTTT. Translating it yields CSATYGGSQPQHF.

This clonotype was found many times. This rearrangement joins TRBV10-3 to TRBJ2-5; D is unclear. CDR1 is ENHRY, CDR2 SYGVKD, per germline. This CDR3 contains 14 residues. V was trimmed by 2 bases and J by 5 bases, leaving 12 bases between them. The CDR3 DNA follows: TGTGCCATCAGTGAGGGAAACGGACGGGAGACCCAGTACTTC. Protein product: CAISEGNGRETQYF.

The chain joins TRBV4-2 to TRBJ1-1; D is uncertain. V shed 6 bases and J shed 4 bases, with 15 bases lying between them. Germline-derived CDR1 and CDR2 are LGHNA and YNFKEQ. The CDR3 is 14 residues long. CDR3 nucleotide sequence: TGTGCCAGCAGAAAAACAGAGGACGCCACTGAAGCTTTCTTT. Encoded protein: CASRKTEDATEAFF.

This clonotype was seen a handful of times. The chain joins TRBV12-3 or TRBV12-4 to TRBJ1-1; 7 bases line up with TRBD1. This CDR3 is built from 13 residues. The trim removed 5 bases at V and 6 bases at J, leaving 6 bases unmatched. CDR3 DNA sequence: TGTGCCAGCAGTCACAGGGGAGACGCTGAAGCTTTCTTT. Its protein product is CASSHRGDAEAFF.

This chain joins TRBV20-1 and TRBJ1-4; D possibly corresponds to TRBD1 (5 bases). The V gene's germline CDR1 is DFQATT and CDR2 SNEGSKA (reference sequence). The CDR3 length is 13 residues. Trimming left V 7 bases short and J 7 bases short, with 16 bases between. For the CDR3, the DNA is TGCAGTGGATTTTGGAATGGGGGTGAAAAACTGTTTTTT. Amino acids: CSGFWNGGEKLFF.

The chain couples TRBV2 to TRBJ1-2; tentative D call: TRBD1 (6 bases). The V end was cut by 3 bases, the J end by 4 bases, with 15 bases between. Germline V gene data show CDR1 as SNHLY and CDR2 as FYNNEI. The CDR3 consists of 15 residues. CDR3: CASSDAGGTTYGYTF. CDR3 coding DNA: TGTGCCAGCAGTGACGCCGGCGGGACAACCTATGGCTACACCTTC. The entire variable domain, with the rest obtained from reference TRBV2 and TRBJ1-2, is as follows: EPEVTQTPSHQVTQMGQEVILRCVPISNHLYFYWYRQILGQKVEFLVSFYNNEISEKSEIFDDQFSVERPDGSNFTLKIRSTKLEDSAMYFCASSDAGGTTYGYTFGSGTRLTVV.

The chain uses TRBV5-1 and TRBJ2-2; 7 nucleotides match TRBD1. Germline assignment: CDR1 SGHRS and CDR2 YFSETQ. Trimming at V came to 4 bases and at J to 2 bases, leaving 5 bases not matched to a gene. The CDR3 spans 15 residues. CDR3 sequence (DNA): TGCGCCAGCAGCGCTACAGGGGACAACACCGGGGAGCTGTTTTTT. Its translation is CASSATGDNTGELFF.

For this clonotype: A junction boundary mismatches the germline segment, possibly from a read error. This chain uses TRBV15 with TRBJ1-1, with no clear D. Germline V gene lookup returns CDR1 LNHNV and CDR2 YYDKDF (reference sequence). The CDR3 covers 15 residues. The DNA of the CDR3 is TGTGCCACCAGCAGAGATCGGCTGATGAACACTAAAGCTTTCTTT. Encoded protein: CATSRDRLMNTKAFF. Drawing the rest from reference TRBV15 and TRBJ1-1, the complete variable domain is DAMVIQNPRYQVTQFGKPVTLSCSQTLNHNVMYWYQQKSSQAPKLLFHYYDKDFNNEADTPDNFQSRRPNTSFCFLDIRSPGLGDTAMYLCATSRDRLMNTKAFFGQGTRLTVV.

This CDR3 reads CATSRTPPNSPLHF. For the CDR3, the DNA is TGTGCCACCAGCAGAACTCCCCCCAATTCACCCCTCCACTTT. The V call is TRBV15, the J call TRBJ1-6; D call uncertain. The CDR3 length is 14 residues. V was trimmed by 2 bases and J by 7 bases, leaving 9 bases between them. Germline CDR1 and CDR2: LNHNV and YYDKDF (reference sequence).

This clonotype was seen a few times. The CDR3 bases are TGTGCCAGCAGTGTAACAGGGGACAATGAGCAGTTCTTC. It yields the protein CASSVTGDNEQFF. This rearrangement joins TRBV6-6 to TRBJ2-1, with 7 bases lining up with TRBD1. J gave up 5 bases and V 5 bases, and 3 bases lay outside the gene matches. CDR1 and CDR2 from the germline V gene are MNHNY and SVGAGI (reference sequence). The CDR3 sequence is 13 residues long.

This clonotype was seen only a few times. V gene TRBV29-1 combines with J gene TRBJ1-1, with TRBD1 identical over 8 bases. Germline trimming cut 6 bases from V and 1 base from J; bases unmatched to any gene: 7. Germline V gives CDR1 SQVTM, CDR2 ANQGSEA. This CDR3 has 14 amino acids. The CDR3 sequence: CSVRAGTGNTEAFF. As DNA, the CDR3 is TGCAGCGTCCGCGCCGGGACAGGGAACACTGAAGCTTTCTTT.

The table lists this clonotype with a few counts. The chain recombines TRBV20-1 with TRBJ2-1; D is ambiguous. The CDR3 runs to 13 residues. Germline V CDR1 and CDR2: DFQATT, SNEGSKA (reference sequence). Trimming stripped 5 bases from V and 4 bases from J, with 12 bases between. The CDR3 region has the DNA TGCAGTGCTCGACGAGCGATATACAATGAGCAGTTCTTC. Protein sequence: CSARRAIYNEQFF.

The genes are TRBV6-5 and TRBJ2-7, with 7 bases fitting TRBD1. The V segment lost 6 bases and the J segment 2 bases; nucleotides outside the gene matches: 10. Germline CDR1 MNHEY, CDR2 SVGAGI. The CDR3 covers 15 residues. This CDR3 reads CASRTSRDSTYEQYF. The CDR3 DNA reads TGTGCCAGCAGAACGAGCCGGGACAGCACCTACGAGCAGTACTTC.

The CDR3 DNA sequence: TGTGCCAGCAGCTTCTCAATTGAAGGAACCGGGGAGCTGTTTTTT. The encoded protein is CASSFSIEGTGELFF. This chain uses TRBV5-6 with TRBJ2-2; D is undetermined. CDR1 is SGHDT and CDR2 is YYEEEE in the germline V gene. The CDR3 totals 15 residues. The ends were cut back, 2 bases at V and 5 bases at J, with 13 bases in the middle.

This clonotype was seen at least ten times. V gene TRBV5-1 combines with J gene TRBJ2-1, with TRBD2 matching 7 bases. Germline CDR1 is SGHRS and CDR2 is YFSETQ. The junction had 7 bases not matched to a gene; V was cut back by 0 bases and J by 1 base. This CDR3 region has 17 residues. CDR3 amino acids: CASSLGGSGVSYNEQFF. CDR3 coding DNA: TGCGCCAGCAGCTTGGGAGGCAGCGGGGTTTCCTACAATGAGCAGTTCTTC.

This clonotype was seen many times. This sequence joins TRBV5-1 and TRBJ2-4, with D unresolved. The V end was cut by 1 base, the J end by 6 bases, with 2 bases between. This CDR3 has 11 residues. Looked up from germline, CDR1 is SGHRS and CDR2 is YFSETQ. As DNA, the CDR3 is TGCGCCAGCAGCTTGCGAAACATTCAGTACTTC. Translated, it gives CASSLRNIQYF.

Concerning this clonotype: The junction does not match germline at one end; this may be a read error. The gene calls are TRBV12-3 or TRBV12-4 and TRBJ2-1, with D possibly TRBD2 on 5 matching bases. This CDR3 spans 15 amino acids. Written as DNA, the CDR3 is TGTGCCAGCTCCATTCGGGCTAGCAGATACAGTGAGCAGTTCTTC. It is translated as CASSIRASRYSEQFF.

V usage is TRBV15 and J usage is TRBJ2-1; D may correspond to TRBD1 or TRBD2 (5 bases each). The CDR3 totals 16 residues. Trimming shortened V by 0 bases and J by 8 bases, and 17 bases separated the two germline ends. CDR1 and CDR2 from the germline V gene are LNHNV and YYDKDF (reference sequence). In nucleotides, the CDR3 is TGTGCCACCAGCAGAGATCTGAGGGGCTATGAGGATGAGCAGTTCTTC. It is translated as CATSRDLRGYEDEQFF.

The chain uses TRBV28 and TRBJ2-2; 10 bases match TRBD1. The trim removed 1 base at V and 2 bases at J, leaving 4 bases unmatched. This CDR3 has 17 amino acids. Germline V gives CDR1 MDHEN, CDR2 SYDVKM. The CDR3 sequence: CASSLSRTGGNTGELFF. DNA of the CDR3: TGTGCCAGCAGTTTATCCCGGACAGGGGGAAACACCGGGGAGCTGTTTTTT.

The chain is built from TRBV20-1 and TRBJ1-5; 9 nucleotides agree with TRBD1. CDR3 size: 17 residues. Germline assignment: CDR1 DFQATT and CDR2 SNEGSKA (reference sequence). Trimming cost V 4 bases and J 0 bases; bases outside gene matches: 10. DNA of the CDR3: TGCAGTGCTACATGGGACAGGGTGTCGGGTAGCAATCAGCCCCAGCATTTT. It is translated as CSATWDRVSGSNQPQHF.

The rearrangement joins TRBV12-3 or TRBV12-4 to TRBJ1-1, with D maybe TRBD1 (5 bases). There are 15 residues in the CDR3. V lost 5 bases, J lost 0 bases, and 13 bases lay in between. CDR3 sequence reads: CASSPRQTLNTEAFF. The CDR3 nucleotides are TGTGCCAGCAGTCCCAGACAGACGTTGAACACTGAAGCTTTCTTT.

The chain employs TRBV27 and TRBJ1-1; D is possibly TRBD1 (5 bases). This CDR3 contains 15 residues. CDR1 is MNHEY, CDR2 SMNVEV, per germline (reference sequence). V was clipped by 6 bases and J by 3 bases, with 17 bases between them. CDR3 loop: CASSPPGVRHTEAFF. The CDR3 nucleotides read TGTGCCAGCAGCCCCCCGGGGGTACGCCACACTGAAGCTTTCTTT.

This clonotype has ten or more counts. This chain connects TRBV20-1 to TRBJ2-7; 10 bases fit TRBD2. V shed 6 bases and J 2 bases; nucleotides not matched to a gene: 7. Germline CDR1 reads DFQATT; CDR2 reads SNEGSKA (reference sequence). This CDR3 contains 14 residues. The CDR3 sequence: CSASGTSVPYEQYF. CDR3 in DNA: TGCAGTGCATCCGGGACTAGCGTCCCCTACGAGCAGTACTTC.

This clonotype was seen a single time. This sequence may be a read error, since a much larger clone differs from it by one base. The chain is built from TRBV12-3 or TRBV12-4 and TRBJ2-3; D is perhaps TRBD1 or TRBD2 (5 bases each). The CDR3 extends over 14 amino acids. Trimming shortened V by 8 bases and J by 2 bases, and 14 bases separated the two germline ends. CDR3 sequence: CASGGHRTTDTQYF. For the CDR3, the DNA is TGTGCCAGCGGAGGACACCGGACCACAGATACGCAGTATTTT.

There are a few counts of this clonotype. V and J are TRBV29-1 and TRBJ2-2; 7 nucleotides match TRBD2. This CDR3 has 13 amino acids. V trimming: 8 bases; J trimming: 3 bases; junction bases outside the gene matches: 6. CDR1 and CDR2 from the germline V gene are SQVTM and ANQGSEA. This CDR3 reads CSIQRGDTGELFF. The CDR3 DNA sequence: TGCAGCATACAGCGGGGCGACACCGGGGAGCTGTTTTTT.

This clonotype was seen just once. The chain has TRBV25-1 and TRBJ2-7; no definite D call. Germline loops: CDR1 MGHDK, CDR2 SYGVNS. V was pared by 1 base and J by 12 bases, with 10 bases between. CDR3 length: 11 amino acids. For the CDR3, the DNA is TGTGCCAGCAGTGAATCGGTAGTCCCGTACTTC. This sequence encodes CASSESVVPYF.

As regards this clonotype: One junction end does not reproduce the germline sequence, and a read error may be involved. The rearrangement joins TRBV20-1 to TRBJ2-1, with D possibly matching TRBD1 (6 bases). The last part of the DNA fits TRBJ2-7 better; the J call may be wrong. The CDR3 extends over 16 amino acids. From germline, CDR1 is DFQATT and CDR2 SNEGSKA (reference sequence). CDR3 nucleotides: TGCAGCGCTAGCCCAGGGGAAGGGCCTTCCTACAATGAGCAGTACTTC. Amino acid sequence: CSASPGEGPSYNEQYF.